Below are 31 T cell receptor beta chains sequenced from a single sample in a study of early T cells in non-severe SARS-CoV-2 infection. TCRdb called the 5' RACE reads again in MiXCR, with one record for every CDR3 protein. The sample contains over 95,000 distinct CDR3 sequences, about 15% of which appear only once. Sequencing was done on a sample of whole blood. The receptors here all came from an adult who was a healthcare worker with PCR-confirmed SARS-CoV-2 infection or an uninfected control (not recorded which).

V and J are TRBV6-5 and TRBJ2-2, with 7 bases identical to TRBD1. Germline assignment: CDR1 MNHEY and CDR2 SVGAGI. This CDR3 comprises 14 residues. Trimming took 6 bases from V and 1 from J; bases not matched to a gene: 2. This chain's CDR3 is CASRGQRNTGELFF. Written as DNA, the CDR3 is TGTGCCAGCAGGGGACAGCGGAACACCGGGGAGCTGTTTTTT.

Many counts were recorded for this clonotype. The chain is built from TRBV7-6 and TRBJ2-3, with TRBD1 identical over 7 bases. The CDR3 has 15 residues. The germline V gene has CDR1 SGHVS and CDR2 FNYEAQ. V gave up 0 bases and J gave up 6 bases; unmatched junction bases: 6. CDR3 in DNA: TGTGCCAGCAGCTTAGCCACAGGGGTCGGGGATACGCAGTATTTT. Protein product: CASSLATGVGDTQYF.

The sample holds a few counts of this clonotype. The chain recombines TRBV30 with TRBJ2-7; 8 bases fit TRBD2. The germline V gene encodes CDR1 GTSNPN and CDR2 SVGIG (reference sequence). Trimming cost V 4 bases and J 6 bases; bases outside gene matches: 11. This CDR3 comprises 14 residues. CDR3 nucleotides: TGTGCCTGGAACCCCGGACTAGCCATGGGCGAGCAGTACTTC. Amino acid sequence: CAWNPGLAMGEQYF.

The genes are TRBV29-1 and TRBJ2-5; no firm D call. The CDR3 extends over 13 amino acids. Germline-derived CDR1 and CDR2 are SQVTM and ANQGSEA. V lost 4 bases, J lost 2 bases, and 11 bases lay in between. DNA of the CDR3: TGCAGCGTTGGGCGAGTGCTACAAGAGACCCAGTACTTC. The encoded protein is CSVGRVLQETQYF.

This chain connects TRBV27 to TRBJ2-7, with D possibly matching TRBD1 (5 bases). The ends were cut back, 5 bases at V and 1 base at J, with 15 bases in the middle. CDR3 size: 15 residues. Germline assignment: CDR1 MNHEY and CDR2 SMNVEV (reference sequence). CDR3 protein: CASSRPNQGSYEQYF. The CDR3 DNA reads as TGTGCCAGCAGTCGTCCTAACCAGGGATCCTACGAGCAGTACTTC.

This clonotype was detected only a few times. This chain links TRBV4-2 with TRBJ1-1; the D is unclear. The CDR3 has 15 residues. V dropped 1 base and J dropped 1 base, with 10 bases sitting between them. Germline V gene sequence: CDR1 LGHNA, CDR2 YNFKEQ. In DNA, the CDR3 is TGTGCCAGCAGCCAAGCCCCAGGTGCGAACACTGAAGCTTTCTTT. It is translated as CASSQAPGANTEAFF.

This clonotype was seen only once. This chain joins TRBV7-2 and TRBJ2-1; D is possibly TRBD1 or TRBD2 (7 bases each). Germline assignment: CDR1 SGHTA and CDR2 FQGNSA. This CDR3 has 16 residues. Trimming took 1 base from V and 10 from J, leaving 20 bases between them. CDR3 nucleotide sequence: TGTGCCAGCAGCTTAGTAGCTAGGACAGGCGGGAGAGAGCAGTTCTTC. Amino acids: CASSLVARTGGREQFF.

This clonotype was counted between two and nine times. The chain combines TRBV6-1 with TRBJ1-5, with D possibly matching TRBD1 (5 bases). Trimming took off 9 bases at V and 4 bases at J, with 13 bases between the two ends. This CDR3 has 13 residues. The germline V gene has CDR1 MNHNS and CDR2 SASEGT. The CDR3, as DNA: TGTGCCAGTCGGACGAGGACAAATCAGCCCCAGCATTTT. Its translation is CASRTRTNQPQHF.

This clonotype is categorized as medium-sized. The chain couples TRBV4-1 to TRBJ2-1; 16 bases map to TRBD2. J lost 5 bases, V lost 4 bases, and 11 bases had no gene match. Germline CDR1 reads MGHRA; CDR2 reads YSYEKL. This CDR3 has 19 amino acids. The CDR3 loop is CASSRGTSGRVAGDNEQFF. For the CDR3, the DNA is TGCGCCAGCAGCCGTGGGACTAGCGGGAGGGTGGCCGGCGACAATGAGCAGTTCTTC.

This clonotype was seen a handful of times. V is TRBV7-6 and J is TRBJ2-5; D is uncertain. Trimming shortened V by 4 bases and J by 1 base, and 4 bases separated the two germline ends. Germline CDR1 is SGHVS and CDR2 is FNYEAQ. The CDR3 spans 12 residues. DNA of the CDR3: TGTGCCAGCAGCTCAAGCCAAGAGACCCAGTACTTC. The encoded protein is CASSSSQETQYF.

The chain uses TRBV3-1 and TRBJ1-6, with 9 positions matching TRBD1. V trimming: 3 bases; J trimming: 10 bases; junction bases outside the gene matches: 4. The CDR3 totals 14 residues. From germline, CDR1 is LGHDT and CDR2 YNNKEL (reference sequence). CDR3 sequence (DNA): TGTGCCAGCAGCCATGGACAGGGGAGCTCACCCCTCCACTTT. Encoded protein: CASSHGQGSSPLHF.

The chain couples TRBV29-1 to TRBJ2-7, with D uncertain. Germline CDR1 is SQVTM and CDR2 is ANQGSEA. Trimming took 4 bases from V and 2 from J, leaving 6 bases between them. CDR3 length equals 11 residues. The CDR3, as DNA: TGCAGCGTTGTTTCGACCTACGAGCAGTACTTC. This sequence encodes CSVVSTYEQYF.

The chain recombines TRBV12-3 or TRBV12-4 with TRBJ1-1; D remains unclear. This CDR3 has 14 amino acids. Trimming stripped 2 bases from V and 2 bases from J, with 9 bases between. CDR3 amino acids: CASSLSPGNTEAFF. CDR3 in DNA: TGTGCCAGCAGTTTAAGTCCGGGAAACACTGAAGCTTTCTTT.

This clonotype appeared a few times. CDR3 amino acids: CASSIDLTGMNTEAFF. The DNA for the CDR3 is TGTGCCAGTAGTATAGATCTGACGGGCATGAACACTGAAGCTTTCTTT. The rearrangement joins TRBV19 to TRBJ1-1; D not certain. The CDR3 consists of 16 residues. Trimming removed 0 bases at V and 0 bases at J, with 11 bases between. CDR1 is LNHDA, CDR2 SQIVND, per germline (reference sequence).

V gene TRBV28 combines with J gene TRBJ1-6; 7 nucleotides align to TRBD1. J lost 5 bases, V lost 8 bases, and 3 bases had no gene match. This CDR3 is built from 13 residues. Germline lookup yields CDR1 MDHEN and CDR2 SYDVKM. DNA for the CDR3: TGTGCCAGCCGGGACAGAGATAATTCACCCCTCCACTTT. This gives the protein CASRDRDNSPLHF.

This clonotype was seen a handful of times. The V gene is TRBV5-1, the J gene TRBJ2-3; TRBD2 agrees at 9 bases. The CDR3 consists of 16 residues. V was pared by 5 bases and J by 3 bases, with 10 bases of the junction left unmatched. Per the germline V gene, CDR1 is SGHRS and CDR2 is YFSETQ. This CDR3 reads CASRIPGTSRTDTQYF. Written as DNA, the CDR3 is TGCGCCAGCAGAATCCCCGGGACTAGCAGAACAGATACGCAGTATTTT.

This clonotype showed up many times. The CDR3 reads CASSMTGTYEQYF. The CDR3, as DNA: TGCGCCAGCAGCATGACTGGCACCTACGAGCAGTACTTC. This sequence joins TRBV5-1 and TRBJ2-7; D is ambiguous. From germline, CDR1 is SGHRS and CDR2 YFSETQ. The CDR3 spans 13 residues. V lost 4 bases to trimming and J lost 2 bases, with 10 bases between them.

There are a few counts of this clonotype. The chain is built from TRBV2 and TRBJ2-1; 7 positions match TRBD2. V shed 6 bases, J shed 1 base, and the junction held 9 bases outside the gene matches. Germline values: CDR1 SNHLY, CDR2 FYNNEI. The CDR3 sequence is 16 residues long. The CDR3 here is CASRGISGKSYNEQFF. As DNA, the CDR3 is TGTGCCAGCAGAGGCATAAGCGGGAAATCCTACAATGAGCAGTTCTTC.

This clonotype was seen a few times. J is TRBJ2-3 and V is TRBV7-9, with 9 bases matching TRBD2. Unmatched junction bases numbered 8, after V lost 3 bases and J lost 4 bases. The germline V gene has CDR1 SEHNR and CDR2 FQNEAQ (reference sequence). This CDR3 is 16 amino acids long. The CDR3 DNA sequence: TGTGCCAGCAGCTTCTCGGGACTAGCATTTGCAGATACGCAGTATTTT. This gives the protein CASSFSGLAFADTQYF.

This clonotype was detected a few times. The chain couples TRBV2 to TRBJ1-6; 7 bases agree with TRBD1. The CDR3 contains 16 residues. J was trimmed by 3 bases and V by 7 bases; bases with no gene match: 9. The germline CDR1 and CDR2 sequences are SNHLY and FYNNEI. In DNA form, the CDR3 reads TGTGCCAGCACCAATGACAGGGCCTACTATAATTCACCCCTCCACTTT. Protein product: CASTNDRAYYNSPLHF.

The rearrangement uses TRBV20-1 and TRBJ1-2; perhaps TRBD1 as D (6 bases). CDR1 DFQATT and CDR2 SNEGSKA come from the germline V gene (reference sequence). CDR3 length: 11 amino acids. The CDR3 loop reads CKTDSVYGYTF. CDR3 bases: TGCAAGACGGACAGTGTCTATGGCTACACCTTC.

For this clonotype: This clone may be a read error of a much larger clone one base away. The CDR3 end shows no conserved phenylalanine or tryptophan, and so a read error is likely. The chain combines TRBV7-2 with TRBJ2-7; maybe TRBD1 (6 bases). Germline assignment: CDR1 SGHTA and CDR2 FQGNSA. The CDR3 has 14 amino acids. Trimming took 0 bases from V and 4 from J, leaving 10 bases between them. CDR3: CASSLAGGLYEQYL. The CDR3 bases are TGTGCCAGCAGCTTAGCAGGGGGTTTATACGAGCAGTACCTC.

This clonotype showed up many times. The chain carries TRBV6-2 or TRBV6-3 and TRBJ2-1; weak D call: TRBD1 (6 bases). The CDR3 has 18 residues. Germline CDR1 is MNHEY and CDR2 is SVGEGT. The V end lost 2 bases, the J end lost 3 bases, and 20 bases lay between the germline ends. CDR3 loop: CASSYRGKRIRGYNEQFF. CDR3 DNA: TGTGCCAGCAGTTACAGGGGGAAAAGAATACGAGGCTACAATGAGCAGTTCTTC.

The chain is built from TRBV12-3 or TRBV12-4 and TRBJ1-5; D unclear. V lost 2 bases and J lost 2, with 10 bases in between. There are 15 residues in the CDR3. In DNA form, the CDR3 reads TGTGCCAGCAGTTTAACGGGTCTTGGCAATCAGCCCCAGCATTTT. Protein product: CASSLTGLGNQPQHF.

This clonotype has a count of ten or more. The chain combines TRBV6-2 or TRBV6-3 with TRBJ2-5; the match to TRBD1 covers 9 bases. Trimming removed 6 bases from V and 1 base from J; junction bases left unmatched: 3. The CDR3 sequence is 14 residues long. The germline V gene encodes CDR1 MNHEY and CDR2 SVGEGT. CDR3 amino acids: CASSRGQGQETQYF. CDR3 nucleotide sequence: TGTGCCAGCAGCCGGGGACAGGGCCAAGAGACCCAGTACTTC.

This clonotype turned up a few times. This sequence joins TRBV20-1 and TRBJ2-7; D may correspond to TRBD1 or TRBD2 (5 bases each). The CDR3 totals 13 residues. Trimming left V 6 bases short and J 0 bases short, with 12 bases between. Per germline, CDR1 DFQATT and CDR2 SNEGSKA (reference sequence). The CDR3 DNA is TGCAGTGCGGGGCGGGCAAACTCCTACGAGCAGTACTTC. Translating gives CSAGRANSYEQYF.

This clonotype has only a few counts. The chain couples TRBV12-3 or TRBV12-4 to TRBJ2-1; TRBD1 agrees at 8 bases. V dropped 5 bases and J dropped 1; count of bases not matched to a gene: 7. CDR3 length: 16 amino acids. The CDR3 coding sequence is TGTGCCAGCAGTCCCCTGACAGGGGAGTCCTACAATGAGCAGTTCTTC. Translating gives CASSPLTGESYNEQFF.

This clonotype came up many times. This chain uses TRBV5-1 with TRBJ2-7; TRBD1 aligns across 9 bases. Germline lookup yields CDR1 SGHRS and CDR2 YFSETQ. V dropped 8 bases and J dropped 3; count of bases not matched to a gene: 6. The CDR3 sequence is 13 residues long. CDR3 bases: TGCGCCAGTTACCGGGACAGGGACTACGAGCAGTACTTC. It codes for CASYRDRDYEQYF.

This clonotype was found many times. The chain recombines TRBV12-5 with TRBJ1-1; 7 nucleotides match TRBD1. Unmatched junction bases numbered 6, after V lost 3 bases and J lost 5 bases. Germline V lookup: CDR1 LGHNT, CDR2 FRNRAP. This CDR3 has 14 amino acids. The CDR3: CASGFVDRYTEAFF. The CDR3 nucleotides read TGTGCTAGTGGTTTCGTGGACAGGTATACTGAAGCTTTCTTT.

This chain joins TRBV9 and TRBJ2-1; D possibly corresponds to TRBD2 (5 bases). The CDR3 contains 17 residues. The germline V gene encodes CDR1 SGDLS and CDR2 YYNGEE. Trimming shortened V by 4 bases and J by 6 bases, and 23 bases separated the two germline ends. The chain's CDR3 is CASSPRLQAGMGNEQFF. The DNA of the CDR3 is TGTGCCAGCAGCCCGAGACTGCAGGCCGGGATGGGCAATGAGCAGTTCTTC.

This clonotype has just a few counts. The rearrangement links TRBV6-6 to TRBJ2-3, with D perhaps matching TRBD1 or TRBD2 (6 bases each). Germline CDR1 and CDR2: MNHNY and SVGAGI (reference sequence). This CDR3 is built from 15 residues. V lost 0 bases and J 3 bases, leaving 10 bases between the germline ends. CDR3 coding DNA: TGTGCCAGCAGTTACTCGAGGGGGGTAACAGATACGCAGTATTTT. It specifies CASSYSRGVTDTQYF.